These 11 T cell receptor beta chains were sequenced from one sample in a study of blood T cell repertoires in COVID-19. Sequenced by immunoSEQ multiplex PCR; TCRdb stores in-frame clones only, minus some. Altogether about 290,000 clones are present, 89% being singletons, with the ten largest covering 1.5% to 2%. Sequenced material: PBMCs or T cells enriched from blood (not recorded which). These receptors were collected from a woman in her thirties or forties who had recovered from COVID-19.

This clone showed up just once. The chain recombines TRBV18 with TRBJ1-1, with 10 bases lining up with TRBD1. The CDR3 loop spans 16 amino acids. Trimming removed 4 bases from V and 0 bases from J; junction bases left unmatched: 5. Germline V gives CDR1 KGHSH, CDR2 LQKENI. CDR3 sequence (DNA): TGTGCCAGCTCACTGACAGGGGGCGGAATGAACACTGAAGCTTTCTTT. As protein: CASSLTGGGMNTEAFF.

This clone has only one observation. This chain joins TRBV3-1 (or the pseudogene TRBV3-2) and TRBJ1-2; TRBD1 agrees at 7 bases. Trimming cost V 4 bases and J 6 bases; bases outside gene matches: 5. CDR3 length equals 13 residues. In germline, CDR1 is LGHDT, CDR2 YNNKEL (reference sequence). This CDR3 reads CASSRSGTDGYTF. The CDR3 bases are TGTGCCAGCAGCCGATCCGGGACAGATGGCTACACCTTC.

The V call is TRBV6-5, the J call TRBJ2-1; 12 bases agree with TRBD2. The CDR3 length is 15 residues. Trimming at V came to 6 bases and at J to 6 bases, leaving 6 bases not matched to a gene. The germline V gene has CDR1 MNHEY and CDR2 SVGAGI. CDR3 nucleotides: TGTGCCAGCAGCCCCGCTAGCGGGAGGGCCAATGAGCAGTTCTTC. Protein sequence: CASSPASGRANEQFF.

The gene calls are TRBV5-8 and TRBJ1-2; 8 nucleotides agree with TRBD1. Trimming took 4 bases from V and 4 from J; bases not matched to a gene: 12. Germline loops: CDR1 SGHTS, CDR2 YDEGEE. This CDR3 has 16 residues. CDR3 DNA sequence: TGTGCCAGCAGCCCGGTCCTGGGGCAGGGGGCCTATGGCTACACCTTC. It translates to CASSPVLGQGAYGYTF. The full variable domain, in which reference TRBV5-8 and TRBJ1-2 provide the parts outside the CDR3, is EAGVTQSPTHLIKTRGQQATLRCSPISGHTSVYWYQQALGLGLQFLLWYDEGEERNRGNFPPRFSGRQFPNYSSELNVNALELEDSALYLCASSPVLGQGAYGYTFGSGTRLTVV.

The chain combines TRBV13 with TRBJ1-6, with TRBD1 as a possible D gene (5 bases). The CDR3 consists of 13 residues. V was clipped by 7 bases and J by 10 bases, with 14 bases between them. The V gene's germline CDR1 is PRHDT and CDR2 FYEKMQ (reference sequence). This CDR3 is CASKIAGLSPLHF. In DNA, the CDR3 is TGTGCCAGCAAAATCGCAGGGTTGTCACCCCTCCACTTT.

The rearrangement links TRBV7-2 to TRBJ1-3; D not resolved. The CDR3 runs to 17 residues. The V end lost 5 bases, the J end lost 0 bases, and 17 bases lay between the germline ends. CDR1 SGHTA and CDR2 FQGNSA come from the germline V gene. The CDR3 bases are TGTGCCAGCAGCCCCTCCAGCGACGGGGTCTCTGGAAACACCATATATTTT. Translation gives CASSPSSDGVSGNTIYF.

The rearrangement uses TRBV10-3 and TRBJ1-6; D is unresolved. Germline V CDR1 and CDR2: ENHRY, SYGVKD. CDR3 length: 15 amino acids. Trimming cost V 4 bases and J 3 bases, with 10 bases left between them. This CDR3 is CAISVADDYNSPLHF. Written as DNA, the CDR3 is TGTGCCATCAGTGTAGCGGATGACTATAATTCACCCCTCCACTTT.

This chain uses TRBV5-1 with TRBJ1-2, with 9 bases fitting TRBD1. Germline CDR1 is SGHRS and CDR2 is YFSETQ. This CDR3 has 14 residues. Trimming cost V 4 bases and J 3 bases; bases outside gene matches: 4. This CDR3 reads CASSRRTGDYGYTF. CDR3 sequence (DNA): TGCGCCAGCAGCCGTCGGACAGGGGACTATGGCTACACCTTC.

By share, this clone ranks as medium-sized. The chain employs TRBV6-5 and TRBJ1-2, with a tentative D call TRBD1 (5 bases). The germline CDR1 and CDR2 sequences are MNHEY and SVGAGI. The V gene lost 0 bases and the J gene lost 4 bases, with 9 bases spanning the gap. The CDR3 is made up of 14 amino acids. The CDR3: CASSYSAGFYGYTF. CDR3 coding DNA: TGTGCCAGCAGTTACTCCGCAGGGTTCTATGGCTACACCTTC.

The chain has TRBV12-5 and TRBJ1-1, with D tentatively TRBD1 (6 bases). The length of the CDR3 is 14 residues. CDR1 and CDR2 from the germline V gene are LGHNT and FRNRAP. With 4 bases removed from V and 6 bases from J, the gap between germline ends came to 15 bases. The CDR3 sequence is CASGSGHPGAEAFF. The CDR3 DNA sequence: TGTGCTAGTGGTTCCGGACACCCAGGGGCTGAAGCTTTCTTT.

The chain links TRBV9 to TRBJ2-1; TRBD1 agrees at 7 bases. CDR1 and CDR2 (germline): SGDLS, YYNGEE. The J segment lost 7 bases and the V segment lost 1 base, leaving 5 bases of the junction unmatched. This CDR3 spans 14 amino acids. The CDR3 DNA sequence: TGTGCCAGCAGCGTAAGGGGGCTCACGAATGAGCAGTTCTTC. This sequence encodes CASSVRGLTNEQFF.